This T cell receptor (beta chain) was sequenced in a study of PD-1 blockade in classical Hodgkin lymphoma. At the level of the study: Administration of nivolumab to patients was at 3 mg/kg intravenously every 2 weeks. Regarding the study as a whole: Unlike CD8+ TCR diversity, which did not rise significantly by C4D1, CD4+ TCR diversity did. Whoever responded completely had baseline diversity much like that seen in newly diagnosed patients.

In regard to this clone: What it binds is unknown.

Here immunoSEQ multiplex PCR was the method, and the copy in TCRdb shows in-frame clones only, minus some. Of 57,000 or so clones listed, about nine tenths were seen once; the top ten hold around an eighth. Germline CDR1 SNHLY, CDR2 FYNNEI. The CDR3 spans 13 residues. V lost 4 bases to trimming and J lost 5 bases; unmatched junction nucleotides: 2. All patients experienced relapse after autologous stem cell transplantation, and brentuximab vedotin exposure was variable. Material: peripheral blood mononuclear cells (PBMCs), obtained at baseline. This chain links TRBV2 with TRBJ1-2, with 9 bases lining up with TRBD1. This TCR was sampled from a human donor with classical Hodgkin lymphoma. As DNA, the CDR3 is TGTGCCAGCAGTGGGGACAGGGAATATGGCTACACCTTC. Translating it yields CASSGDREYGYTF. The full variable domain, with the rest looked up from reference TRBV2 and TRBJ1-2, is EPEVTQTPSHQVTQMGQEVILRCVPISNHLYFYWYRQILGQKVEFLVSFYNNEISEKSEIFDDQFSVERPDGSNFTLKIRSTKLEDSAMYFCASSGDREYGYTFGSGTRLTVV.